What follows describes a single TCR beta chain. This sample's time point: pretreatment peripheral blood. Using immunoSEQ multiplex PCR, the repertoire was profiled, and TCRdb retains in-frame clones only, with some absent. The sample holds roughly 90,000 clones; 89% are singletons and the top ten take about 1%. The data are from a study of PD-L1 blockade in urothelial cancer. CDR3 size: 14 residues. The J segment lost 8 bases and the V segment lost 4 bases, leaving 9 bases of the junction unmatched. Germline V gene sequence: CDR1 MNHNS, CDR2 SASEGT. This chain connects TRBV6-1 to TRBJ1-2, with 8 bases that match TRBD1. The source is a woman of 80 years or more with urothelial cancer. The sequences come from PBMCs, collected around atezolizumab (anti-PD-L1) treatment. CDR3 nucleotides: TGTGCCAGCAGTGGCTGGGACAGGAGAAACGGCTACACCTTC. Translating gives CASSGWDRRNGYTF.